These 8 T cell receptor beta chains share one sample of origin, sequenced in a study of cytomegalovirus exposure and HLA in healthy donors. The primer mix had 60 Vbeta and 13 Jbeta primers. Produced via immunoSEQ multiplex PCR; TCRdb's table is partial and in-frame only. The data contain around 210,000 clones, around 79% of them singletons. The sequenced sample was PBMCs. Source of these receptors: a male donor in good health and CMV-seropositive.

This clone was counted once. This chain uses TRBV6-6 with TRBJ2-1; 9 bases are shared with TRBD1. This CDR3 contains 15 residues. Trimming removed 8 bases from V and 7 bases from J; junction bases left unmatched: 12. Germline CDR1 MNHNY, CDR2 SVGAGI (reference sequence). This chain's CDR3 is CASRLPGQGLNEQFF. The CDR3 nucleotides read TGTGCCAGCCGATTACCGGGACAGGGATTAAATGAGCAGTTCTTC.

Written as DNA, the CDR3 is TGTGCCACCGCTAGCGACCTAAGATTCGACACCGGGGAGCTGTTTTTT. It specifies CATASDLRFDTGELFF. The chain links TRBV19 to TRBJ2-2; weak D call: TRBD2 (6 bases). V was cut by 10 bases and J by 3 bases, with 21 bases left in between. This CDR3 contains 16 residues. Germline V gene data show CDR1 as LNHDA and CDR2 as SQIVND (reference sequence).

As to this clone: Other DNA sequences from this sample encode an identical CDR3 as well. The rearrangement links TRBV6-5 to TRBJ1-3, with D hard to call. The germline gives CDR1 MNHEY, CDR2 SVGAGI. V lost 2 bases, J lost 2 bases, and 10 bases lay in between. This CDR3 has 15 residues. The CDR3, as DNA: TGTGCCAGCAGTTACCACGGAGGGACTGGAAACACCATATATTTT. This translates into CASSYHGGTGNTIYF.

The chain combines TRBV5-4 with TRBJ1-2, with D uncertain. Germline-derived CDR1 and CDR2 are SGHNT and YYREEE (reference sequence). The length of the CDR3 is 14 residues. Trimming removed 3 bases from V and 5 bases from J, with 14 bases in between. The CDR3 here is CASSSGRPSYGYTF. The CDR3 DNA follows: TGTGCCAGCAGCTCGGGTCGTCCCTCATATGGCTACACCTTC.

The chain links TRBV6-5 to TRBJ2-5; the match to TRBD2 covers 9 bases. The CDR3 has 16 residues. V lost 2 bases and J lost 4; bases outside the gene matches: 8. Germline V lookup: CDR1 MNHEY, CDR2 SVGAGI. The CDR3 region has the DNA TGTGCCAGCAGTTACCAGGTAGCGGGAGTGCGAGAGACCCAGTACTTC. This encodes CASSYQVAGVRETQYF.

The V call is TRBV19, the J call TRBJ1-4; D is perhaps TRBD1 (5 bases). This CDR3 has 14 residues. V was clipped by 5 bases and J by 7 bases, with 14 bases between them. Germline V gene data show CDR1 as LNHDA and CDR2 as SQIVND (reference sequence). In DNA, the CDR3 is TGTGCCAGTAGTCGCCACGGGAGGGGTGAAAAACTGTTTTTT. Translating gives CASSRHGRGEKLFF.

The chain uses TRBV13 and TRBJ1-2, with 8 bases aligning to TRBD1. Germline values: CDR1 PRHDT, CDR2 FYEKMQ (reference sequence). The CDR3 contains 14 residues. The J segment lost 3 bases and the V segment lost 0 bases, leaving 0 bases of the junction unmatched. CDR3 region: CASSLGTGDYGYTF. The CDR3 DNA reads as TGTGCCAGCAGCTTAGGGACAGGGGACTATGGCTACACCTTC.

V is TRBV7-2 and J is TRBJ2-7; maybe TRBD1 (5 bases). CDR1 SGHTA and CDR2 FQGNSA come from the germline V gene. The CDR3 runs 13 residues. The V end lost 3 bases, the J end lost 6 bases, and 12 bases lay between the germline ends. The CDR3 DNA reads TGTGCCAGCAGCTTTGGCAGGGTGAGCGAGCAGTACTTC. As protein: CASSFGRVSEQYF. The variable domain in full, completed from reference TRBV7-2 and TRBJ2-7, reads GAGVSQSPSNKVTEKGKDVELRCDPISGHTALYWYRQSLGQGLEFLIYFQGNSAPDKSGLPSDRFSAERTGGSVSTLTIQRTQQEDSAVYLCASSFGRVSEQYFGPGTRLTVT.